The source of this T cell receptor beta chain is a study of response to subunit inactivated influenza vaccine. The CDR3 sequence is 18 residues long. V shed 4 bases and J 6 bases; nucleotides not matched to a gene: 14. Germline CDR1 reads SGHVS; CDR2 reads FQNEAQ. TCRdb analysed the RT-PCR reads with MiXCR anew, one entry per CDR3 protein. The data hold around 790,000 distinct CDR3 sequences, with around 20% observed a single time. Study-level results: Every seasonal influenza vaccination brings in few new T cells, the authors suggested.

Only a few counts were recorded for this clonotype. No antigen is known for it. This chain joins TRBV7-8 and TRBJ2-2, with TRBD1 matching over 10 bases. The origin of this receptor is a man over 45 who received an inactivated influenza vaccine. The input for sequencing was PBMCs from blood, taken 5 to 6 days after vaccination. CDR3 protein: CASSSNDRWDRGAGELFF. CDR3 bases: TGTGCCAGCAGCTCGAACGACAGATGGGACAGGGGAGCCGGGGAGCTGTTTTTT.